Sequencing of this T cell receptor beta chain was carried out in a study of cytomegalovirus exposure and HLA in healthy donors. Primers: 60 Vbeta forward and 13 Jbeta reverse. The table came from immunoSEQ multiplex PCR; TCRdb's copy has only in-frame clones and leaves some out. The sample holds 180,000 or so clones, about 10% seen once. The length of the CDR3 is 11 residues. The junction had 6 bases not matched to a gene; V was cut back by 7 bases and J by 12 bases. Germline CDR1 reads MGHDK; CDR2 reads SYGVNS. Specimen: PBMCs. This TCR was sampled from a woman in her twenties or thirties in good health and CMV-seropositive. The chain recombines TRBV25-1 with TRBJ1-1; 9 nucleotides match TRBD1. The CDR3 protein is CASNRDRVTFF. The CDR3, as DNA: TGTGCCAGCAACCGGGACAGGGTAACTTTCTTT.